These 15 T cell receptor beta chains came from one sample sequenced in a study of T cells in localized non-small cell lung cancer. TCRdb's table, derived via immunoSEQ multiplex PCR, lists solely in-frame clones and lacks some. The profile shows more than 2,500 clones, roughly 28% of them singletons. Sequenced here: lung tumor tissue, sampled before any cancer treatment. The source of these receptors is a female donor of 60 years or more with stage I lung adenocarcinoma.

This clone has more than one count but fewer than ten. V is TRBV11-3 and J is TRBJ1-1; maybe TRBD1 (5 bases). CDR1 is SGHNT and CDR2 is YENEEA in the germline V gene. This CDR3 is built from 15 residues. Trimming took off 5 bases at V and 0 bases at J, with 13 bases between the two ends. The DNA for the CDR3 is TGTGCCAGCAGCGCCCCGGGACGGATGAACACTGAAGCTTTCTTT. Residues: CASSAPGRMNTEAFF.

This clone has more than one count but fewer than ten. The read terminates 1 residue before the CDR3 end, so the remaining end is supplied by the germline J gene. This chain uses TRBV6-1 with TRBJ1-2; tentative D call: TRBD1 (5 bases). From germline, CDR1 is MNHNS and CDR2 SASEGT. CDR3 length equals 15 residues. V lost 0 bases and J 8 bases, leaving 16 bases between the germline ends. The CDR3 spells CASSEALWGTWGYTF. CDR3 DNA, as far as it was read: TGTGCCAGCAGTGAAGCGCTATGGGGGACTTGGGGCTACACC.

A few counts support this clone. The gene calls are TRBV11-3 and TRBJ1-1; 11 positions agree with TRBD1. With V trimmed by 8 bases and J by 3 bases, 17 bases remained unmatched. Germline-derived CDR1 and CDR2 are SGHNT and YENEEA. The CDR3 has 18 amino acids. CDR3 bases: TGTGCCAGCGGACCTGGACCGGGGACAGGGGGTATGGACACTGAAGCTTTCTTT. Encoded protein: CASGPGPGTGGMDTEAFF.

The chain joins TRBV9 to TRBJ2-1; TRBD2 agrees at 10 bases. This CDR3 is built from 16 residues. V lost 0 bases and J lost 5; bases outside the gene matches: 5. Germline V lookup: CDR1 SGDLS, CDR2 YYNGEE. The CDR3 DNA is TGTGCCAGCAGCGTAGCGTTCGGACTAGCGGACAATGAGCAGTTCTTC. This sequence encodes CASSVAFGLADNEQFF.

The chain couples TRBV11-3 to TRBJ2-6; no definite D call. CDR1 SGHNT and CDR2 YENEEA come from the germline V gene. The CDR3 contains 18 residues. The ends were cut back, 3 bases at V and 3 bases at J, with 18 bases in the middle. CDR3 loop: CASSFPPGSLVGANVLTF. For the CDR3, the DNA is TGTGCCAGCAGCTTCCCCCCGGGTAGCCTAGTTGGGGCCAACGTCCTGACTTTC.

The CDR3 spells CASSIGPGQDYGYTF. CDR3 bases: TGTGCCAGTAGTATTGGGCCGGGACAGGACTATGGCTACACCTTC. This sequence joins TRBV19 and TRBJ1-2, with 8 bases that match TRBD1. Germline V lookup: CDR1 LNHDA, CDR2 SQIVND (reference sequence). Trimming cost V 3 bases and J 3 bases; bases outside gene matches: 6. The CDR3 totals 15 residues. Full variable domain (missing parts from reference TRBV19 and TRBJ1-2): DGGITQSPKYLFRKEGQNVTLSCEQNLNHDAMYWYRQDPGQGLRLIYYSQIVNDFQKGDIAEGYSVSREKKESFPLTVTSAQKNPTAFYLCASSIGPGQDYGYTFGSGTRLTVV.

The chain combines TRBV6-8 with TRBJ2-1; maybe TRBD2 (6 bases). CDR3 size: 14 residues. CDR1 and CDR2 (germline): MNHGY, SAAAGT. The V and J ends lost 10 bases and 1 base respectively, with 14 bases between them. DNA of the CDR3: TGTGCCATCTCTACCGGGACTTCCTACAATGAGCAGTTCTTC. Translated, it gives CAISTGTSYNEQFF.

This clone was seen just once. V gene TRBV29-1 combines with J gene TRBJ2-2, with 7 nucleotides matching TRBD1. Germline V lookup: CDR1 SQVTM, CDR2 ANQGSEA. Losses at the gene ends were 6 bases for V and 6 bases for J; bases not matched to a gene: 7. The CDR3 has 13 residues. The CDR3 DNA follows: TGCAGCGTATTTCTTCAGGGGGCCGGGGAGCTGTTTTTT. It encodes CSVFLQGAGELFF.

This clone is labeled as medium-sized. This chain uses TRBV11-3 with TRBJ2-7, with 9 bases that match TRBD1. This CDR3 has 15 amino acids. Germline values: CDR1 SGHNT, CDR2 YENEEA. After removal of 5 bases from V and 3 bases from J, the junction contained 8 bases not matched to a gene. CDR3 in amino acids: CASSRTGTGRYEQYF. For the CDR3, the DNA is TGTGCCAGCAGCCGAACGGGGACAGGGCGCTACGAGCAGTACTTC.

The CDR3 sequence is CASSLDRAQGYGYTF. DNA of the CDR3: TGCGCCAGCAGCCTCGACAGGGCCCAGGGCTATGGCTACACCTTC. The rearrangement links TRBV5-1 to TRBJ1-2; 7 bases line up with TRBD1. The ends lost 4 bases at V and 4 bases at J; junction bases unmatched: 10. This CDR3 spans 15 amino acids. Germline CDR1 reads SGHRS; CDR2 reads YFSETQ.

Only a few counts were recorded for this clone. The chain recombines TRBV19 with TRBJ2-2, with 7 bases matching TRBD1. J gave up 6 bases and V 6 bases, and 13 bases lay outside the gene matches. Germline CDR1 LNHDA, CDR2 SQIVND (reference sequence). CDR3 length equals 16 residues. CDR3 residues: CASSPLDRASAGELFF. As DNA, the CDR3 is TGTGCCAGTAGCCCACTCGACAGGGCAAGCGCCGGGGAGCTGTTTTTT.

This clone is labeled as large. The chain is built from TRBV9 and TRBJ1-2; the D is unclear. CDR1 and CDR2 (germline): SGDLS, YYNGEE. V was trimmed by 4 bases and J by 2 bases, leaving 15 bases between them. The CDR3 runs 15 residues. The CDR3 region has the DNA TGTGCCAGCAGCACAATCTTGGACGGGAACTATGGCTACACCTTC. It codes for CASSTILDGNYGYTF.

This clone was recorded a few times. The chain carries TRBV9 and TRBJ2-7; 7 nucleotides align to TRBD1. This CDR3 is 13 amino acids long. Germline loops: CDR1 SGDLS, CDR2 YYNGEE. V shed 4 bases and J 6 bases; nucleotides not matched to a gene: 7. The CDR3 spells CASSPQGVGEQYF. The CDR3 coding sequence is TGTGCCAGCAGCCCCCAGGGGGTAGGCGAGCAGTACTTC.

The chain carries TRBV11-3 and TRBJ1-4; 9 nucleotides agree with TRBD1. Germline CDR1 and CDR2: SGHNT and YENEEA. The CDR3 extends over 14 amino acids. With 1 base clipped from V and 6 bases from J, the junction kept 0 bases outside the gene matches. Here the CDR3 DNA reads TGTGCCAGCAGCTTAGGGACAGGGGATGAAAAACTGTTTTTT. Its protein product is CASSLGTGDEKLFF.

This clone was seen once. The V gene is TRBV29-1, the J gene TRBJ2-3; D remains ambiguous. V shed 6 bases and J shed 5 bases, with 18 bases lying between them. Germline V gene data show CDR1 as SQVTM and CDR2 as ANQGSEA. CDR3 size: 14 residues. Here the CDR3 reads CSVAQSWGVDTQYF. The CDR3 DNA follows: TGCAGCGTCGCTCAGAGTTGGGGTGTAGATACGCAGTATTTT.